The 27 T cell receptor beta chains given below trace back to one sample, sequenced in a study of cytomegalovirus exposure and HLA in healthy donors. Assay: immunoSEQ multiplex PCR; the TCRdb copy retains only in-frame clones and omits some. The sample holds some 60,000 clones, approximately 96% seen once. Sequencing used PBMCs. The receptors were gathered from a young man in good health and CMV-seronegative.

This rearrangement joins TRBV12-2 to TRBJ2-2; TRBD2, the table's D call, was not compared with the DNA. TRBV12-2 is recorded as a pseudogene. The CDR3 length is 16 residues. The CDR3: CASRKLAGAVTGELFF. Here the CDR3 DNA reads TGTGCAAGTCGCAAACTAGCGGGAGCGGTCACCGGGGAGCTGTTTTTT.

The chain couples TRBV18 to TRBJ2-7; possibly TRBD2 for D (6 bases). Germline V gives CDR1 KGHSH, CDR2 LQKENI. Trimming took off 6 bases at V and 4 bases at J, with 16 bases between the two ends. CDR3 length: 14 amino acids. The CDR3 sequence: CASSERPGLYEQYF. The DNA for the CDR3 is TGTGCCAGCTCTGAACGGCCCGGACTATACGAGCAGTACTTC.

The V call is TRBV11-2, the J call TRBJ2-7; D unclear. The CDR3 extends over 13 amino acids. Germline V gives CDR1 SGHAT, CDR2 FQNNGV. Trimming cost V 1 base and J 2 bases, with 6 bases left between them. The CDR3 loop is CASSLAGTYEQYF. For the CDR3, the DNA is TGTGCCAGCAGCTTAGCAGGAACCTACGAGCAGTACTTC. Combining the CDR3 with reference TRBV11-2 and TRBJ2-7 gives the whole variable domain EAGVAQSPRYKIIEKRQSVAFWCNPISGHATLYWYQQILGQGPKLLIQFQNNGVVDDSQLPKDRFSAERLKGVDSTLKIQPAKLEDSAVYLCASSLAGTYEQYFGPGTRLTVT.

This clone appeared a single time. CDR3 protein: CASSLSVGAGSNTGELFF. The CDR3 DNA reads as TGTGCCAGCAGTTTATCGGTTGGCGCAGGCAGCAACACCGGGGAGCTGTTTTTT. V is TRBV28 and J is TRBJ2-2; D remains unclear. Germline V gene data show CDR1 as MDHEN and CDR2 as SYDVKM. The CDR3 is 18 amino acids. Trimming cost V 1 base and J 2 bases, with 17 bases left between them.

The chain uses TRBV30 and TRBJ2-5, with D perhaps matching TRBD2 (6 bases). Germline CDR1 GTSNPN, CDR2 SVGIG (reference sequence). Trimming pared 1 base from V and 5 bases from J, leaving 14 bases between. The CDR3 consists of 14 residues. The CDR3 DNA sequence: TGTGCCTGGAGTGCCAGCCTCGGAGGGGAGACCCAGTACTTC. It codes for CAWSASLGGETQYF. Based on the CDR3 plus reference TRBV30 and TRBJ2-5, the full variable domain is SQTIHQWPATLVQPVGSPLSLECTVEGTSNPNLYWYRQAAGRGLQLLFYSVGIGQISSEVPQNLSASRPQDRQFILSSKKLLLSDSGFYLCAWSASLGGETQYFGPGTRLLVL.

V usage is TRBV5-6 and J usage is TRBJ2-1; TRBD1 is a possible D gene (5 bases). CDR3 length equals 13 residues. Trimming removed 2 bases from V and 8 bases from J, with 11 bases in between. Germline V gene lookup returns CDR1 SGHDT and CDR2 YYEEEE. As DNA, the CDR3 is TGTGCCAGCAGCTTCCAGGGTTGGGATGAGCAGTTCTTC. Translation gives CASSFQGWDEQFF.

This chain links TRBV9 with TRBJ2-1; weak D call: TRBD1 (6 bases). Per germline, CDR1 SGDLS and CDR2 YYNGEE. CDR3 length equals 15 residues. V was cut by 2 bases and J by 0 bases, with 9 bases left in between. This CDR3 reads CASSVGQDSYNEQFF. CDR3 sequence (DNA): TGTGCCAGCAGCGTGGGACAAGACTCCTACAATGAGCAGTTCTTC.

This chain joins TRBV27 and TRBJ2-7, with 9 bases lining up with TRBD2. V lost 5 bases to trimming and J lost 6 bases; unmatched junction nucleotides: 8. The CDR3 length is 14 residues. Looked up from germline, CDR1 is MNHEY and CDR2 is SMNVEV (reference sequence). Written as DNA, the CDR3 is TGTGCCAGCAGTCCCCAGCGGGAGGTTCGCGAGCAGTACTTC. Amino acid sequence: CASSPQREVREQYF.

This clone is a singleton in its sample. This chain connects TRBV19 to TRBJ1-5; maybe TRBD1 (6 bases). Trimming pared 10 bases from V and 8 bases from J, leaving 15 bases between. The V gene's germline CDR1 is LNHDA and CDR2 SQIVND (reference sequence). The CDR3 has 12 residues. The CDR3 DNA reads TGTGCCAACCTCGTGGGGGCAGAGCCCCAGCATTTT. It yields the protein CANLVGAEPQHF.

The CDR3 DNA reads TGTGCCAGCAGCTTATTTCCACCCACAGGGGGCACGTACACCGGGGAGCTGTTTTTT. It yields the protein CASSLFPPTGGTYTGELFF. V is TRBV11-2 and J is TRBJ2-2; 9 nucleotides line up with TRBD1. The V gene end was trimmed by 2 bases and the J gene end by 3 bases; junction bases not matched to a gene: 13. This CDR3 region has 19 residues. The germline CDR1 and CDR2 sequences are SGHAT and FQNNGV.

This clone was seen a single time. The J gene is TRBJ2-2, the V gene TRBV29-1; D remains ambiguous. This CDR3 spans 13 amino acids. Germline CDR1 is SQVTM and CDR2 is ANQGSEA. Deletions cut 4 bases from V and 7 bases from J, with 13 bases between. This chain's CDR3 is CSVGRATGGELFF. The CDR3 DNA follows: TGCAGCGTTGGCAGAGCGACGGGCGGGGAGCTGTTTTTT.

The V and J genes are TRBV19 and TRBJ2-7, with TRBD1 as a possible D gene (5 bases). The CDR3 is made up of 13 amino acids. V gave up 5 bases and J gave up 4 bases, with 12 bases separating them. Germline assignment: CDR1 LNHDA and CDR2 SQIVND (reference sequence). The CDR3 region is CASSLGRAYEQYF. The CDR3 DNA sequence: TGTGCCAGTAGTCTTGGCAGGGCGTACGAGCAGTACTTC.

The chain employs TRBV6-5 and TRBJ2-7; TRBD1 might be the D (5 bases). Germline V lookup: CDR1 MNHEY, CDR2 SVGAGI. The ends were cut back, 7 bases at V and 3 bases at J, with 19 bases in the middle. CDR3 size: 15 residues. CDR3 in amino acids: CASKSLPQGYYEQYF. The CDR3, as DNA: TGTGCCAGCAAAAGTCTCCCCCAGGGCTACTACGAGCAGTACTTC.

The genes are TRBV4-1 and TRBJ1-2; D perhaps matches TRBD1 (6 bases). From germline, CDR1 is MGHRA and CDR2 YSYEKL. V was trimmed by 0 bases and J by 2 bases, leaving 13 bases between them. The CDR3 covers 16 residues. The CDR3 DNA reads TGCGCCAGCAGCCAAGAAGATTTCGGACAGAACTATGGCTACACCTTC. Its translation: CASSQEDFGQNYGYTF.

V gene TRBV9 combines with J gene TRBJ2-5, with D uncertain. The CDR3 length is 13 residues. CDR1 and CDR2 from the germline V gene are SGDLS and YYNGEE. Trimming shortened V by 0 bases and J by 6 bases, and 9 bases separated the two germline ends. The CDR3 spells CASSVGLRKTQYF. For the CDR3, the DNA is TGTGCCAGCAGCGTAGGGCTCAGAAAGACCCAGTACTTC.

The chain joins TRBV15 to TRBJ1-5; TRBD1 matches at 7 bases. Germline CDR1 LNHNV, CDR2 YYDKDF (reference sequence). The CDR3 runs 17 residues. V shed 7 bases, J shed 0 bases, and the junction held 12 bases outside the gene matches. DNA of the CDR3: TGTGCCACCAACCCCGGGACAGCCTACTATAGCAATCAGCCCCAGCATTTT. It translates to CATNPGTAYYSNQPQHF.

V gene TRBV11-2 combines with J gene TRBJ1-1, with TRBD1 identical over 8 bases. The length of the CDR3 is 15 residues. Germline-derived CDR1 and CDR2 are SGHAT and FQNNGV. J was trimmed by 3 bases and V by 2 bases; bases with no gene match: 5. The CDR3 nucleotides are TGTGCCAGCAGCTTATACACAGGGGGGGACACTGAAGCTTTCTTT. Its protein product is CASSLYTGGDTEAFF.

In DNA form, the CDR3 reads TGTGCCTGGAACCCAGGGAACATCGAAAAACTGTTTTTT. Its translation: CAWNPGNIEKLFF. This rearrangement joins TRBV30 to TRBJ1-4, with D possibly TRBD1 on 5 matching bases. Trimming removed 4 bases at V and 8 bases at J, with 14 bases between. Germline loops: CDR1 GTSNPN, CDR2 SVGIG (reference sequence). This CDR3 has 13 amino acids. Supplemented by reference TRBV30 and TRBJ1-4, the full variable domain reads SQTIHQWPATLVQPVGSPLSLECTVEGTSNPNLYWYRQAAGRGLQLLFYSVGIGQISSEVPQNLSASRPQDRQFILSSKKLLLSDSGFYLCAWNPGNIEKLFFGSGTQLSVL.

V gene TRBV6-5 combines with J gene TRBJ1-2, with D uncertain. This CDR3 has 13 amino acids. CDR1 and CDR2 from the germline V gene are MNHEY and SVGAGI. V dropped 2 bases and J dropped 8 bases, with 12 bases sitting between them. CDR3 sequence (DNA): TGTGCCAGCAGTTACCGGCAGGCCTACGGCTACACCTTC. Its translation is CASSYRQAYGYTF.

The chain carries TRBV27 and TRBJ1-1; D is unclear. Germline lookup yields CDR1 MNHEY and CDR2 SMNVEV (reference sequence). This CDR3 spans 14 amino acids. The germline V and J ends were trimmed by 4 bases and 1 base, with 10 bases remaining between them. This CDR3 is CASSSRGANTEAFF. The CDR3, as DNA: TGTGCCAGCAGTTCGCGGGGAGCGAACACTGAAGCTTTCTTT.

This chain connects TRBV9 to TRBJ1-3; D is uncertain. V gave up 4 bases and J gave up 0 bases, with 20 bases separating them. CDR1 SGDLS and CDR2 YYNGEE come from the germline V gene. This CDR3 is 18 amino acids long. The CDR3 loop is CASSSSGRHHSSGNTIYF. The CDR3 nucleotides are TGTGCCAGCAGCTCCAGCGGACGCCACCATAGCTCTGGAAACACCATATATTTT.

The chain is built from TRBV5-1 and TRBJ1-2; D not resolved. In germline, CDR1 is SGHRS, CDR2 YFSETQ. The V gene lost 4 bases and the J gene lost 8 bases, with 18 bases spanning the gap. The CDR3 is 14 amino acids. Written as DNA, the CDR3 is TGCGCCAGCAGCCAAGGCAGAGGGTCCCGCGGCTACACCTTC. This gives the protein CASSQGRGSRGYTF.

The chain links TRBV11-2 to TRBJ2-7; TRBD2 agrees at 8 bases. V shed 5 bases, J shed 3 bases, and the junction held 6 bases outside the gene matches. Germline loops: CDR1 SGHAT, CDR2 FQNNGV. This CDR3 spans 14 amino acids. The CDR3 sequence: CASSDTSGYYEQYF. As DNA, the CDR3 is TGTGCCAGCAGCGACACTAGCGGTTACTACGAGCAGTACTTC.

The chain carries TRBV9 and TRBJ2-1, with D perhaps TRBD1 (6 bases). The CDR3 spans 16 residues. In germline, CDR1 is SGDLS, CDR2 YYNGEE. V lost 0 bases and J lost 2, with 12 bases in between. CDR3 amino acids: CASSVVGGVAYNEQFF. As DNA, the CDR3 is TGTGCCAGCAGCGTAGTAGGGGGAGTAGCCTACAATGAGCAGTTCTTC.

This clone was seen a single time. The chain recombines TRBV5-1 with TRBJ2-5; TRBD1 matches at 9 bases. CDR1 and CDR2 (germline): SGHRS, YFSETQ. V shed 0 bases and J 5 bases; nucleotides not matched to a gene: 14. The CDR3 consists of 18 residues. The CDR3 coding sequence is TGCGCCAGCAGCTTGGGGATCACAGGGGGCGCGGGTTCGGAGACCCAGTACTTC. This translates into CASSLGITGGAGSETQYF.

The chain is built from TRBV18 and TRBJ2-2, with 7 bases lining up with TRBD1. This CDR3 has 13 amino acids. Germline-derived CDR1 and CDR2 are KGHSH and LQKENI. J gave up 7 bases and V 3 bases, and 2 bases lay outside the gene matches. Written as DNA, the CDR3 is TGTGCCAGCTCACCTAACAGGGGCGGGGAGCTGTTTTTT. It is translated as CASSPNRGGELFF.

This CDR3 reads CASSLHRGPSYEQYF. The CDR3 nucleotides read TGTGCCAGCAGTTTACACAGGGGGCCCTCCTACGAGCAGTACTTC. The chain combines TRBV27 with TRBJ2-7; 9 bases map to TRBD1. Germline V gene lookup returns CDR1 MNHEY and CDR2 SMNVEV (reference sequence). The CDR3 sequence is 15 residues long. V gave up 2 bases and J gave up 0 bases; unmatched junction bases: 2.